This T cell receptor (beta chain) originates from a study of T cell repertoires in cytomegalovirus infection (dated by TCRdb to 2018 to 2020). Notes on the research overall: Donor HLA type was relevant to the analysis, because carriage of CMV infection together with the matching HLA type was indicated by public TCR beta signatures. The study at large found these results: Cumulative frequency of public TCR beta family members discriminated carriers of CMV infection plus the relevant HLA type in this cohort and an independent 352-donor cohort. The ex vivo response was dominated by HLA-C-restricted CMV-specific TCR beta clonotypes, which also provided the single most frequent clonotype in two of eight donors.

This clonotype showed up many times. Its binding antigen is unknown. The input lacks base qualities; no much larger clone sits a single base away. Trimming removed 4 bases from V and 0 bases from J; the gene matches leave 10 bases unexplained. The germline V gene provides CDR1 LGHNT and CDR2 FRNRAP. Its CDR3 holds 17 amino acids, cysteine through phenylalanine. The sequence is cut down to CDR3 DNA, 51 bases in frame from base 1. Sequencer: Illumina HiSeq 1500. Clones were called with MiXCR by TCRdb after fastp trimmed the public reads at Q25, and only in-frame beta chains were retained. All rows with the same CDR3 protein become a single entry with the most common DNA and genes. The sample table shows approximately 500,000 distinct CDR3 sequences, and approximately 16% are seen once. Clones ranked in the top ten supply 24% of the sample.

The chain is encoded by TRBV12-5 joined to TRBJ2-3, with 7 central nucleotides matching TRBD2. Sample: CD8+ T cells from PBMCs. This TCR was sampled from a human donor in good health (CMV status not recorded). Some clones in this sample may be carry-over from other donors' samples. CDR3 loop: CASGSTLATVSTDTQYF. The DNA sequence is TGTGCTAGTGGTTCCACACTAGCGACGGTCAGCACAGATACGCAGTATTTT.